The clone carrying this T cell receptor (beta chain) has at least ten counts. Its antigen is unidentified. MiXCR was run by TCRdb on the reads, yielding one entry per CDR3 protein. The repertoire holds over 150,000 distinct CDR3 sequences, with 13% to 15% as singletons. This sample is drawn from a study of T cell repertoires in cytomegalovirus infection. Study information: Public TCR beta signatures were indicative of both CMV infection and a matching HLA type.

Study results and caveats: Accumulated public TCR beta family frequency recognized individuals carrying CMV together with the relevant HLA. Dominant in the ex vivo response were TCR beta clonotypes restricted by HLA-C and specific for CMV.

The receptor's source is a human donor in good health (CMV status not recorded). Some clones in this sample may be carry-over from other donors' samples. The sequencing input was PBMCs.

The CDR3 DNA is TGTGCCAGCACACTAGCGGGCTTAGAGACCCAGTACTTC. This translates into CASTLAGLETQYF. The chain employs TRBV28 and TRBJ2-5, with 9 bases identical to TRBD2. The CDR3 is 13 amino acids. Germline V gives CDR1 MDHEN, CDR2 SYDVKM. V shed 7 bases and J 4 bases; nucleotides not matched to a gene: 4.